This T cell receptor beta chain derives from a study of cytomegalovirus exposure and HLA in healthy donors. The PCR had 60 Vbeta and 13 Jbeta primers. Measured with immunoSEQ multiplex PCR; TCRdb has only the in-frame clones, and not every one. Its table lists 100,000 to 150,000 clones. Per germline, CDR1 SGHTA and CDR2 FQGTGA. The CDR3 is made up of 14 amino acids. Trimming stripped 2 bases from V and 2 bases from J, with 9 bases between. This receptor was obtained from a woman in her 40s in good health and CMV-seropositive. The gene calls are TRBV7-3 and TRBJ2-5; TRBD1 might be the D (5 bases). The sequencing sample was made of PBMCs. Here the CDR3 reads CASSLPGWQETQYF. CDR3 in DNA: TGTGCCAGCAGCTTACCAGGGTGGCAAGAGACCCAGTACTTC.